These 2 T cell receptor beta chains originate from one sample sequenced in a study of T cell clonality in common variable immunodeficiency (dated by TCRdb to the mid-2010s). Library method: the immunoSEQ multiplex PCR assay. TCRdb re-hosts the immuneACCESS table, in-frame sequences only. Its copies lack some clones; in the studies checked, an unresolved V gene accounts for under half of them, and the cause for the rest is not known. This sample was tabulated with roughly 52,000 clones, among which there are no singletons. The leading ten clones occupy roughly 3.4% of the sample. Material for sequencing was peripheral blood mononuclear cells. The receptors were gathered from a person aged 18 to 75 in good health.

This clone was counted many times. The CDR3 goes on 3 residues after the read ends, and that part is filled in from the germline J gene. The chain uses TRBV18 and TRBJ2-7, with a possible D match to TRBD2 (6 bases). Trimming stripped 2 bases from V and 4 bases from J, with 15 bases between. Germline loops: CDR1 KGHSH, CDR2 LQKENI. The CDR3 sequence is 15 residues long. This CDR3 is CASSPSASAVYEQYF. Incomplete CDR3 DNA: TGTGCCAGCTCACCAAGCGCTAGCGCGGTTTACGAG.

This clone was seen many times. The read comes to an end 3 residues before the CDR3 does, leaving the germline J gene to fill in the end. The sample holds other DNA sequences that translate to the same CDR3. This chain connects TRBV7-2 to TRBJ2-2, with a tentative D call TRBD2 (6 bases). The V gene lost 0 bases and the J gene lost 0 bases, with 8 bases spanning the gap. The CDR3 sequence is 16 residues long. Germline V CDR1 and CDR2: SGHTA, FQGNSA. CDR3 in amino acids: CASSLAGGANTGELFF. The CDR3 DNA, read in part, is TGTGCCAGCAGCTTAGCGGGCGGGGCGAACACCGGGGAG.